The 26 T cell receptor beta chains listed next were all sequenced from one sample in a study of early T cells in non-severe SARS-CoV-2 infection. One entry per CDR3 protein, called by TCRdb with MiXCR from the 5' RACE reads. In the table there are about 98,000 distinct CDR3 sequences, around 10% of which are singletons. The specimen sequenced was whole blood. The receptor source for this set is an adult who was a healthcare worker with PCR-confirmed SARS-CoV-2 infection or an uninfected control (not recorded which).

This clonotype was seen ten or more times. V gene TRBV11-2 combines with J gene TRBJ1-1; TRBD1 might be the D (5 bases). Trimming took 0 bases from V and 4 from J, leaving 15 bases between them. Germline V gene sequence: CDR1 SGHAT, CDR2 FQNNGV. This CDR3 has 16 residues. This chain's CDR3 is CASSLEFGTRSTEAFF. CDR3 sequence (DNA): TGTGCCAGCAGCTTAGAATTTGGGACTCGGTCCACTGAAGCTTTCTTT.

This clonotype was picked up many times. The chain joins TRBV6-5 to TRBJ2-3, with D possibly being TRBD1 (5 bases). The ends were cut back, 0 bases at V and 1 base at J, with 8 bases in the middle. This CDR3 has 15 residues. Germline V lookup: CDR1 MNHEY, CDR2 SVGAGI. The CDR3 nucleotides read TGTGCCAGCAGTTACTCGAGACAGCGCACAGATACGCAGTATTTT. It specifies CASSYSRQRTDTQYF.

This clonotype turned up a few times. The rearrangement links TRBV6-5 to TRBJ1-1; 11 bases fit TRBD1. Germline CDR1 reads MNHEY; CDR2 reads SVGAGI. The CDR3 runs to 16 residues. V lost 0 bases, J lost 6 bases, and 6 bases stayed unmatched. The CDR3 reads CASSYSSGTGGAEAFF. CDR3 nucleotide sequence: TGTGCCAGCAGTTACTCGAGTGGGACAGGGGGGGCTGAAGCTTTCTTT.

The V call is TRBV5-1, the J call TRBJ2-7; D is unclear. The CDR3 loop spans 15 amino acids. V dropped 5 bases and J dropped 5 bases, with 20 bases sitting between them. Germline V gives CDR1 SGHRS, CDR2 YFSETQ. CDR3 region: CASSPPFLSNHEQYF. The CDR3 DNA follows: TGCGCCAGCAGTCCACCATTTTTGTCGAACCACGAGCAGTACTTC.

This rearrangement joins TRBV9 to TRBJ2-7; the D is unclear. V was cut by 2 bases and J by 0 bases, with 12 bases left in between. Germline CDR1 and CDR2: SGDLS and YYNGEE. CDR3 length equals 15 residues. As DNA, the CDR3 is TGTGCCAGCAGCGTGAGTCTAAGGAGCTCCTACGAGCAGTACTTC. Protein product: CASSVSLRSSYEQYF.

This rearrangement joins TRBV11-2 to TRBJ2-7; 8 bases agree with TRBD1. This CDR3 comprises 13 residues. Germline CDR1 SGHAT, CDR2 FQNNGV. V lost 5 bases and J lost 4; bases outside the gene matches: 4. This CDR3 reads CASSPTGVYEQYF. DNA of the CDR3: TGTGCCAGCAGCCCGACAGGGGTGTACGAGCAGTACTTC.

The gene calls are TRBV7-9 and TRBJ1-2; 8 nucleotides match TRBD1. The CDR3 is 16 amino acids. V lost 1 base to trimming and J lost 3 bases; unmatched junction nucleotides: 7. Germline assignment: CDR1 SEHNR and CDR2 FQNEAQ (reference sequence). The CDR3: CASSLVDREPYYGYTF. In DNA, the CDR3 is TGTGCCAGCAGCTTAGTGGACAGGGAACCTTACTATGGCTACACCTTC.

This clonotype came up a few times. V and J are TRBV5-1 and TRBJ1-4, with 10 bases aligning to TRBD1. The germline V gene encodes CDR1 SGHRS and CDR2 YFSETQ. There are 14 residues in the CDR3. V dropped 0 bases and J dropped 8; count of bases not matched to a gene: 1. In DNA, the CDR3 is TGCGCCAGCAGCTTGGGACAGGGGGCGGAAAAACTGTTTTTT. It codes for CASSLGQGAEKLFF.

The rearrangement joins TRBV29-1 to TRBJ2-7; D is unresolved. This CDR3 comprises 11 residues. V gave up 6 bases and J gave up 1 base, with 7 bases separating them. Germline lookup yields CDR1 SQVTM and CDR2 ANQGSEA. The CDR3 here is CSVRYSYEQYF. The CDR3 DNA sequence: TGCAGCGTGCGCTATTCCTACGAGCAGTACTTC.

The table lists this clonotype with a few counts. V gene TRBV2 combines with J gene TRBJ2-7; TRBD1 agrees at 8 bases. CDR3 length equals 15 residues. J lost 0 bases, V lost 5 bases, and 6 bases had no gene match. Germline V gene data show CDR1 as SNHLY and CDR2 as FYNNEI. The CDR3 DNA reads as TGTGCCAGCAGTACCAGGGGGCTATCCTCCTACGAGCAGTACTTC. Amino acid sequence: CASSTRGLSSYEQYF.

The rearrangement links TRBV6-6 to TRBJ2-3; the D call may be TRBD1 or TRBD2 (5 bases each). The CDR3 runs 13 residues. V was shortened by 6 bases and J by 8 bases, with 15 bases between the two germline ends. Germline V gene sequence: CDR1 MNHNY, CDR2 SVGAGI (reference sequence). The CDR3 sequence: CASSPGPWVTQYF. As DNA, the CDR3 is TGTGCCAGCAGCCCGGGACCGTGGGTTACGCAGTATTTT.

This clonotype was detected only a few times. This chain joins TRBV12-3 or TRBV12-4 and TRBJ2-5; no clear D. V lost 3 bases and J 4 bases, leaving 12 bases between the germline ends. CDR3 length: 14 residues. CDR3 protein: CASSLDPSGETQYF. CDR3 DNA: TGTGCCAGCAGTTTGGACCCCAGTGGAGAGACCCAGTACTTC.

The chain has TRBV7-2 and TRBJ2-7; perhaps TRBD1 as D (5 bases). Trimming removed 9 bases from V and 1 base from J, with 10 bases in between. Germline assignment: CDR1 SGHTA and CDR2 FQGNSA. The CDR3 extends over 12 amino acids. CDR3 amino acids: CASRDRSYEQYF. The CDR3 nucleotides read TGTGCCAGTCGAGACAGATCCTACGAGCAGTACTTC.

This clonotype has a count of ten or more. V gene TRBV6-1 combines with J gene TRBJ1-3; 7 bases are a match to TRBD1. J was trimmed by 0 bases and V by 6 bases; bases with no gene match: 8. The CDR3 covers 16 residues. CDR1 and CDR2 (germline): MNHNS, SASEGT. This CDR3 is CASSPDRVLSGNTIYF. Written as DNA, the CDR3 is TGTGCCAGCAGCCCCGACAGGGTGCTCTCTGGAAACACCATATATTTT.

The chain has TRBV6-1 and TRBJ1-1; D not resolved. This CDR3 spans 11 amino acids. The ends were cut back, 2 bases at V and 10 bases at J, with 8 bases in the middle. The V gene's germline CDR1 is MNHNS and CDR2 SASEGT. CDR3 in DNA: TGTGCCAGCAGTGAAAGGTGGGGAGCTTTCTTT. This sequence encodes CASSERWGAFF.

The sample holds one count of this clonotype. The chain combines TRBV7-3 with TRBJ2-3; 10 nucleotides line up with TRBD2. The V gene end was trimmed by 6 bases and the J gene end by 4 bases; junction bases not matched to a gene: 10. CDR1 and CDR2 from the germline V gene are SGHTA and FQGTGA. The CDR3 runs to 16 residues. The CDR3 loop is CASSTRGAGGPDTQYF. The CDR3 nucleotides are TGTGCCAGCAGTACCCGAGGAGCGGGGGGGCCAGATACGCAGTATTTT.

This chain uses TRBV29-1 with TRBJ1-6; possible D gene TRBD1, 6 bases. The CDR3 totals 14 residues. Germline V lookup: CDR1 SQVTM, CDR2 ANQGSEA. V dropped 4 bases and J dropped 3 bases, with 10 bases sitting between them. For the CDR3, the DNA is TGCAGCGTTGCTTGGGACAACTATAATTCACCCCTCCACTTT. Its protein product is CSVAWDNYNSPLHF.

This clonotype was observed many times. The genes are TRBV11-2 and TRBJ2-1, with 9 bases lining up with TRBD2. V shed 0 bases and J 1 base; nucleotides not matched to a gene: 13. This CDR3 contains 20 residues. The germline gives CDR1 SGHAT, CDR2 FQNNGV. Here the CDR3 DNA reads TGTGCCAGCAGCTTAGATGGTCGCCTAGCGGGGTCCTCTTCCTACAATGAGCAGTTCTTC. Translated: CASSLDGRLAGSSSYNEQFF.

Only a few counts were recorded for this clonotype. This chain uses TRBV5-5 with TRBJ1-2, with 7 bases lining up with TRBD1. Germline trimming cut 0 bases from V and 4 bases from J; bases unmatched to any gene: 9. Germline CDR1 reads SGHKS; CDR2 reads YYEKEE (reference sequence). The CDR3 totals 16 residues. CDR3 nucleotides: TGTGCCAGCAGCTTGGGCGGGACAGTAGGAGGCTATGGCTACACCTTC. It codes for CASSLGGTVGGYGYTF.

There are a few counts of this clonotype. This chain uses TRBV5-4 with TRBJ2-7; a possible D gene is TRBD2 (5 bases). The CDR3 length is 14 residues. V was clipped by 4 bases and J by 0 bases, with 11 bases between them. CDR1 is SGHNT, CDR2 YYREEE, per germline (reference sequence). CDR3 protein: CASSAGGASYEQYF. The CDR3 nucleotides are TGTGCCAGCAGCGCCGGAGGCGCCTCCTACGAGCAGTACTTC.

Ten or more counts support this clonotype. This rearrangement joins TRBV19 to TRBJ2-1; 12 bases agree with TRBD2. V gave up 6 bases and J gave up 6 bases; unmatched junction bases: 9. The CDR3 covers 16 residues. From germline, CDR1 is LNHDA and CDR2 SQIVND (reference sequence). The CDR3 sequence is CASRNIGLAGINEQFF. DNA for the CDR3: TGTGCCAGTAGGAATATAGGACTAGCGGGGATCAATGAGCAGTTCTTC.

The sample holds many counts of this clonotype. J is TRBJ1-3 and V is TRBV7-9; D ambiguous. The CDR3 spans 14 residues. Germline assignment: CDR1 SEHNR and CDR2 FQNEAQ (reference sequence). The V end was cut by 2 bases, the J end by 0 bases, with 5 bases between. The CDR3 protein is CASSLTNSGNTIYF. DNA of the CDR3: TGTGCCAGCAGCTTAACGAACTCTGGAAACACCATATATTTT. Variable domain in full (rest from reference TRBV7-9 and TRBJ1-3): DTGVSQNPRHKITKRGQNVTFRCDPISEHNRLYWYRQTLGQGPEFLTYFQNEAQLEKSRLLSDRFSAERPKGSFSTLEIQRTEQGDSAMYLCASSLTNSGNTIYFGEGSWLTVV.

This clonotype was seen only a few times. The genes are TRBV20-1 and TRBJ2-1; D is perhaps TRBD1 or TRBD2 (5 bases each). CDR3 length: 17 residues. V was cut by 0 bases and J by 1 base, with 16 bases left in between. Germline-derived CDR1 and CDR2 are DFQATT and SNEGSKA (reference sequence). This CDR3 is CSARDFGEGLSYNEQFF. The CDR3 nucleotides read TGCAGTGCTAGAGATTTCGGTGAGGGGCTTTCCTACAATGAGCAGTTCTTC.

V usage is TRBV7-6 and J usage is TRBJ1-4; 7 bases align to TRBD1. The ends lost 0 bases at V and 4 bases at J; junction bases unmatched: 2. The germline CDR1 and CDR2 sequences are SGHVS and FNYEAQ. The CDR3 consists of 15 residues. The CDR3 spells CASSLAGGLNEKLFF. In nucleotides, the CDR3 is TGTGCCAGCAGCTTAGCAGGGGGCCTTAATGAAAAACTGTTTTTT. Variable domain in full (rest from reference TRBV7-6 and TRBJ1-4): GAGVSQSPRYKVTKRGQDVALRCDPISGHVSLYWYRQALGQGPEFLTYFNYEAQQDKSGLPNDRFSAERPEGSISTLTIQRTEQRDSAMYRCASSLAGGLNEKLFFGSGTQLSVL.

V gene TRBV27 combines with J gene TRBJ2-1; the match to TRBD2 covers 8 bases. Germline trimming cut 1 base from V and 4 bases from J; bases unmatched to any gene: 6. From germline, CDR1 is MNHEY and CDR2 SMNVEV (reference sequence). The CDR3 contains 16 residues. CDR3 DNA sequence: TGTGCCAGCAGTTTATGGCGGGAGGAAATATACAATGAGCAGTTCTTC. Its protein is CASSLWREEIYNEQFF.

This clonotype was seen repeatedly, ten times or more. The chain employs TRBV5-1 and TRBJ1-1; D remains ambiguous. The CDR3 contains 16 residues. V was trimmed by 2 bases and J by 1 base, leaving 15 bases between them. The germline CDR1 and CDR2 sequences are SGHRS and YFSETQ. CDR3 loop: CASSLLPGNSNTEAFF. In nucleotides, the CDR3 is TGCGCCAGCAGCTTATTACCGGGGAACTCGAACACTGAAGCTTTCTTT.